This T cell receptor (beta chain) was recorded in a study of blood T cell repertoires in COVID-19. Sequencing used immunoSEQ multiplex PCR; TCRdb keeps in-frame clones, though not all of them. Of 450,000 or so clones listed, about 90% are singletons. The receptor's source is a young man with COVID-19, enrolled during active disease. The sample comprised peripheral blood.

This CDR3 is CASSGEGRLSTDTQYF. The CDR3 DNA is TGTGCCAGCAGCGGGGAGGGTAGGCTGAGCACAGATACGCAGTATTTT. The V gene is TRBV7-6, the J gene TRBJ2-3, with 7 bases fitting TRBD2. Germline-derived CDR1 and CDR2 are SGHVS and FNYEAQ. J lost 0 bases, V lost 5 bases, and 8 bases had no gene match. This CDR3 region has 16 residues.